The present entry profiles one TCR beta chain with its context. Its antigen remains unidentified. The method was immunoSEQ multiplex PCR; TCRdb's version includes in-frame clones alone and lacks a portion of them. Of about 11,000 clones detected, over 90% appear once; the ten largest clones hold roughly 13%. The sample comes from a study of T cells in localized non-small cell lung cancer. Study-level points and caveats: The greatest T cell clonality was found in uninvolved adjacent lung (higher than in tumor).

The V and J ends lost 3 bases and 2 bases respectively, with 14 bases between them. Per germline, CDR1 MGHDK and CDR2 SYGVNS. The CDR3 is 16 amino acids. This chain connects TRBV25-1 to TRBJ1-3, with D possibly matching TRBD1 (5 bases). This sequence was found in a male donor aged 60 or over with stage III lung adenocarcinoma. Source: peripheral blood, taken before any cancer treatment. The CDR3 DNA is TGTGCCAGCAGTGACCCTCGACAGAGAACTGGAAACACCATATATTTT. Translating it yields CASSDPRQRTGNTIYF.